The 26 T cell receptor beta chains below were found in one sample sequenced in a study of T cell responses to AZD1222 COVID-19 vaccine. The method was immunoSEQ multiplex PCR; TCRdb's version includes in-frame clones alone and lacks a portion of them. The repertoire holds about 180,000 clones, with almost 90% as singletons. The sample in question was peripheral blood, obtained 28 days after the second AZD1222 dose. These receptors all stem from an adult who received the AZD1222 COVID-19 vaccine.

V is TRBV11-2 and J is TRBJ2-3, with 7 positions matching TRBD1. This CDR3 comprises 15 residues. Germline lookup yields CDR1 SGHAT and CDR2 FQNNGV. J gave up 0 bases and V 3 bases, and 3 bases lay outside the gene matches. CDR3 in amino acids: CASSFGQASTDTQYF. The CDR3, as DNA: TGTGCCAGCAGCTTCGGACAGGCTAGCACAGATACGCAGTATTTT. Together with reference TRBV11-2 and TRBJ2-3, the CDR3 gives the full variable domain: EAGVAQSPRYKIIEKRQSVAFWCNPISGHATLYWYQQILGQGPKLLIQFQNNGVVDDSQLPKDRFSAERLKGVDSTLKIQPAKLEDSAVYLCASSFGQASTDTQYFGPGTRLTVL.

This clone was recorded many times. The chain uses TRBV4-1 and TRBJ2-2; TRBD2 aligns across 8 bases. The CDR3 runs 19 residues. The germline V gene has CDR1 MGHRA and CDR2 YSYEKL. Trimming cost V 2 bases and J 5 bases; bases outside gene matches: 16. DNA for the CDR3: TGCGCCAGCAGCCAACCGAGCGGGGCCCGGGGGGGCTCGACCGGGGAGCTGTTTTTT. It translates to CASSQPSGARGGSTGELFF.

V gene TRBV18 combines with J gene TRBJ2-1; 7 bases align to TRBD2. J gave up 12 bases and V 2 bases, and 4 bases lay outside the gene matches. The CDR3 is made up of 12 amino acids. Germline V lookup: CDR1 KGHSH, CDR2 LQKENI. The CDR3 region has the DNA TGTGCCAGCTCACCAACTGGACTAGGGCAGTTCTTC. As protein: CASSPTGLGQFF.

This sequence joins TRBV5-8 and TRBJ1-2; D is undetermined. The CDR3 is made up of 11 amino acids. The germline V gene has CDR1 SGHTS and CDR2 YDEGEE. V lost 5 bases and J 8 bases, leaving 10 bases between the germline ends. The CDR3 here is CASRKVSGYTF. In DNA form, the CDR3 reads TGTGCCAGCAGGAAAGTATCGGGCTACACCTTC.

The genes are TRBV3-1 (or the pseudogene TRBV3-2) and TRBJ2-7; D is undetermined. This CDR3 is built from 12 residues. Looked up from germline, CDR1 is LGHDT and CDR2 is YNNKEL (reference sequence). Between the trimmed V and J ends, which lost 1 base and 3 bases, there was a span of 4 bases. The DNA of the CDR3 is TGTGCCAGCAGCCAAGGTGTCTACGAGCAGTACTTC. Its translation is CASSQGVYEQYF.

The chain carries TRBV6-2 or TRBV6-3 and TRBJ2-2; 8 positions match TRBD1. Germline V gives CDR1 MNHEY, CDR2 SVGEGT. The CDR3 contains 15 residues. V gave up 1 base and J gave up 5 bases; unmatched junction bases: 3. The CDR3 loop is CASSYFRGQTGELFF. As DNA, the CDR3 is TGTGCCAGCAGTTACTTCAGGGGGCAGACCGGGGAGCTGTTTTTT.

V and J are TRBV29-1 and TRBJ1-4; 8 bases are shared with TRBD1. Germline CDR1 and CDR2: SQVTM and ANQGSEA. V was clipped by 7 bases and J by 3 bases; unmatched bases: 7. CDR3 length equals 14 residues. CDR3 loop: CSAVTGASNEKLFF. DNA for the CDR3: TGCAGCGCTGTGACAGGGGCATCTAATGAAAAACTGTTTTTT.

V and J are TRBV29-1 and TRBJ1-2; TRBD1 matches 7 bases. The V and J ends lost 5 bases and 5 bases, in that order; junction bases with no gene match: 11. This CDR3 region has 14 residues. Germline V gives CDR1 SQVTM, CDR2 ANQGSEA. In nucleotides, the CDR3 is TGCAGCGTTCCTAGACAGGGTCAAGTTTATGGCTACACCTTC. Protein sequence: CSVPRQGQVYGYTF.

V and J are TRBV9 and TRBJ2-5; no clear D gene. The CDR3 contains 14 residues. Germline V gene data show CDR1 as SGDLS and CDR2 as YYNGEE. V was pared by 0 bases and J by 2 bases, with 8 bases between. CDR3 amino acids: CASSVDPEQETQYF. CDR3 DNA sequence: TGTGCCAGCAGCGTAGATCCAGAACAAGAGACCCAGTACTTC.

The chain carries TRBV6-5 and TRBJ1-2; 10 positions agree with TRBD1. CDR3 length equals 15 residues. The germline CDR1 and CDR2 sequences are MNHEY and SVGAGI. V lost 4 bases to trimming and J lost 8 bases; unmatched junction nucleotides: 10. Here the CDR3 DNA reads TGTGCCAGCAGTTCCATGGACAGGGGGTCCTGGGGCTACACCTTC. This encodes CASSSMDRGSWGYTF.

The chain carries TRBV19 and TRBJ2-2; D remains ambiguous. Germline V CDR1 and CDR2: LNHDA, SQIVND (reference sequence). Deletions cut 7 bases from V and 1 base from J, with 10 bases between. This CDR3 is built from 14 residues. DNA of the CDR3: TGTGCCAGTAATAGGCCGATGAACACCGGGGAGCTGTTTTTT. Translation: CASNRPMNTGELFF.

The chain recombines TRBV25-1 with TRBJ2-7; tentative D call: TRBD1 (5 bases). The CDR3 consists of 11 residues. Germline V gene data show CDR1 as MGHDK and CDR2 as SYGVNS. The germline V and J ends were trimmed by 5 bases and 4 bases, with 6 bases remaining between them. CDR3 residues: CASSQGYEQYF. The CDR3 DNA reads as TGTGCCAGCAGTCAGGGATACGAGCAGTACTTC.

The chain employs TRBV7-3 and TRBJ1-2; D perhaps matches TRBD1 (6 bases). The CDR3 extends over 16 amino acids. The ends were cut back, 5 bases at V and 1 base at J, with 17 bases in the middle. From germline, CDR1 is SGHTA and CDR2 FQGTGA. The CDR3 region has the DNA TGTGCCAGCAGCCGTACAGACAGGCAAGATAACTATGGCTACACCTTC. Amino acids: CASSRTDRQDNYGYTF.

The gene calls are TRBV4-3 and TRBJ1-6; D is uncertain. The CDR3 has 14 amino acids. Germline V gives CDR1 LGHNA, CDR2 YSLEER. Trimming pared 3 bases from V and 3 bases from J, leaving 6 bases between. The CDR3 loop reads CASSQNRYNSPLHF. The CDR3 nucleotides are TGCGCCAGCAGCCAGAATCGCTATAATTCACCCCTCCACTTT.

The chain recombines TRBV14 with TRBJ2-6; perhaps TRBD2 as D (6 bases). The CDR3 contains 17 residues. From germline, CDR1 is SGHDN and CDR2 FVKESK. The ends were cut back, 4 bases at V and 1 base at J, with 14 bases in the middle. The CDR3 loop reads CASSRIGGVSGANVLTF. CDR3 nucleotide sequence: TGTGCCAGCAGCCGAATCGGAGGGGTATCTGGGGCCAACGTCCTGACTTTC.

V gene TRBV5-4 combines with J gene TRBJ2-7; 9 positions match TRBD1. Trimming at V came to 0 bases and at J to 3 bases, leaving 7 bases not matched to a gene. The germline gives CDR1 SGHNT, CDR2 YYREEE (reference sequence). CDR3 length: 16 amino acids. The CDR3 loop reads CASSLVYRTGDYEQYF. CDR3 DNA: TGTGCCAGCAGCTTGGTTTATCGGACAGGGGACTACGAGCAGTACTTC.

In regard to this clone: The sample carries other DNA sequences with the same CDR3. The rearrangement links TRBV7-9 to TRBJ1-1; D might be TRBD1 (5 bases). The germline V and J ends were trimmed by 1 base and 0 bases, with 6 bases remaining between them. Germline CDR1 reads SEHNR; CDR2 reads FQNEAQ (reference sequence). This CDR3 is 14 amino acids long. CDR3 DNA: TGTGCCAGCAGCTTAGGACAGATGAACACTGAAGCTTTCTTT. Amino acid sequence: CASSLGQMNTEAFF.

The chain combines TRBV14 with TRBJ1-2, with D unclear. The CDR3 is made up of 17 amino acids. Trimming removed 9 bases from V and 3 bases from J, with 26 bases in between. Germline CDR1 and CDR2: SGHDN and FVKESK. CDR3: CARKEGKGRWVDYGYTF. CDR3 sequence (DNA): TGTGCCAGGAAAGAAGGAAAGGGCCGCTGGGTGGACTATGGCTACACCTTC.

The CDR3 region is CASSLAKNTEAFF. DNA for the CDR3: TGTGCCAGCAGCTTAGCTAAAAACACTGAAGCTTTCTTT. V and J are TRBV11-3 and TRBJ1-1; D is undetermined. V was clipped by 1 base and J by 2 bases, with 5 bases between them. The germline V gene encodes CDR1 SGHNT and CDR2 YENEEA. This CDR3 contains 13 residues.

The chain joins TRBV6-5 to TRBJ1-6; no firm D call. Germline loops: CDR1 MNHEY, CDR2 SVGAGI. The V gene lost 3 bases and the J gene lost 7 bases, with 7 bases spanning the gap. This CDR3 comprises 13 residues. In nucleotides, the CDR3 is TGTGCCAGCAGTTATGAAGTCAATTCACCCCTCCACTTT. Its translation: CASSYEVNSPLHF.

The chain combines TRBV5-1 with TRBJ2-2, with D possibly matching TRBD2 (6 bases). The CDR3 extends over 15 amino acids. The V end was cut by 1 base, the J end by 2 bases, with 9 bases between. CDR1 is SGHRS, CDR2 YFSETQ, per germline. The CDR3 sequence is CASSLRRENTGELFF. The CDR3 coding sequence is TGCGCCAGCAGCTTGAGGCGGGAAAACACCGGGGAGCTGTTTTTT.

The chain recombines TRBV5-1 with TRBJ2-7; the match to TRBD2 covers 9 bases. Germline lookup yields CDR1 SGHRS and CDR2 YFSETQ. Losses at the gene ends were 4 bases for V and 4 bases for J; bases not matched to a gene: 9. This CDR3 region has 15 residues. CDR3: CASSPGTSGLYEQYF. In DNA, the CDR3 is TGCGCCAGCAGCCCCGGCACTAGCGGGTTGTACGAGCAGTACTTC.

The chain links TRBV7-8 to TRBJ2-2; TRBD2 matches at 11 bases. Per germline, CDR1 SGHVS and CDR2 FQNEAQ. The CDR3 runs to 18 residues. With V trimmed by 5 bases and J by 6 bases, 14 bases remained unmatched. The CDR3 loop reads CASSPTPLAGGPAGELFF. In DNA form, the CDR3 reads TGTGCCAGCAGCCCAACCCCATTAGCGGGGGGGCCTGCCGGGGAGCTGTTTTTT.

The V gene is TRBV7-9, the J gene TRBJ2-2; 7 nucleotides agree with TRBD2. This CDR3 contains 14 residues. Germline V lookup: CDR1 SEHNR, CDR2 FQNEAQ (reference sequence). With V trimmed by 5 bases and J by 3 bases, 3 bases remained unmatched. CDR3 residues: CASSVGGDTGELFF. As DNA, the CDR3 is TGTGCCAGCAGCGTGGGAGGGGACACCGGGGAGCTGTTTTTT.

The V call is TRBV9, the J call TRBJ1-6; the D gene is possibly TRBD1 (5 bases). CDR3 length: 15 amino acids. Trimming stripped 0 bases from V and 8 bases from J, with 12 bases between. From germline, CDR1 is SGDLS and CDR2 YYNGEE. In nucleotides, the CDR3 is TGTGCCAGCAGCGTAGCGTCTTGGGGGGATTCACCCCTCCACTTT. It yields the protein CASSVASWGDSPLHF.

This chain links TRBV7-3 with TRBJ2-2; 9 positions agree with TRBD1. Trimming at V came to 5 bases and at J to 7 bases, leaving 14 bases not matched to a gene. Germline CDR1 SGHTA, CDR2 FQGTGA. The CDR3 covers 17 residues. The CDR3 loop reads CASSLNPTGTGNGELFF. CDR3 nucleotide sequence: TGTGCCAGCAGCCTAAACCCAACCGGGACAGGGAACGGGGAGCTGTTTTTT.